The present T cell receptor (beta chain) was sequenced within a study of T cell repertoires in cytomegalovirus infection. CDR3 length equals 14 residues. Trimming removed 8 bases from V and 8 bases from J; junction bases left unmatched: 10. MiXCR, applied by TCRdb to the reads, yields one record per CDR3 protein. The sample lists roughly 990,000 distinct CDR3 sequences; 31% were seen once. Study results and caveats: It was HLA-C-restricted CMV-specific TCR beta clonotypes that dominated the response ex vivo.

Regarding this clonotype: What it binds is not known.

The clonotype originates from a human donor in good health (CMV status not recorded). Some clones in this sample may be carry-over from other donors' samples. Sequencing was performed on cultured CD8+ T cells from PBMCs, taken from culture after CMV antigen stimulation. The chain combines TRBV12-3 or TRBV12-4 with TRBJ2-1, with TRBD2 matching 9 bases. The CDR3 DNA reads TGTGCCAGCGGACCGCGGGGGGGCCTGGATGAGCAGTTCTTC. Protein: CASGPRGGLDEQFF.